This T cell receptor (beta chain) appears in the sequencing data of a study of OX40 agonist ivuxolimab in advanced cancers. Points from the study as a whole: Relative to CD4+ cells, CD8+ T cells on average had more expanded clones. Certain nonresponding patients likewise had low normalized T-cell clonal expansion. Still undetermined is the antigen specificity of the expanded peripheral T cells.

Points on this clone: The antigen is undetermined.

The V gene's germline CDR1 is SGHRS and CDR2 YFSETQ. This CDR3 comprises 13 residues. J lost 4 bases, V lost 4 bases, and 2 bases had no gene match. Only in-frame clones appear in the TCRdb table, and some are missing; sequencing was by immunoSEQ multiplex PCR. The sample shows some 96,000 clones, under 95% of them seen only once. This sequence was found in an adult with an advanced solid tumor such as melanoma, head and neck, liver or kidney cancer. The specimen comprised CD4+ or CD8+ T cells sorted from blood, sampled in a trial of the OX40 agonist ivuxolimab. The rearrangement joins TRBV5-1 to TRBJ2-3; 8 bases map to TRBD1. The CDR3 coding sequence is TGCGCCAGCAGCCCAGGGGGCGCAGATACGCAGTATTTT. This gives the protein CASSPGGADTQYF.